A selection of T cell receptor beta chains follows, all from one sample in a study of shared clonotypes between healthy human individuals. Assay used: immunoSEQ multiplex PCR; TCRdb lists only in-frame clones, some missing. The sample consists of about 670,000 clones, more than 70% of them appearing once. The sequenced sample was memory CD4+ T cells sorted from blood. The receptors were gathered from a woman younger than 45 in good health. Both conserved end residues are part of each CDR3. The order of the fields is D gene, J gene, V gene, clone size, CDR3 DNA, CDR3 protein. The D gene is left open where the match is weak. Clone size is not always given. Where it is, it says once, few, many or a class for expanded clones.

>TRBD2|TRBJ2-7|TRBV5-8|few
TGTGCCAGCAGCCATTATAGGACTAGCGGGAGGCGTGAGCAGTACTTC
CASSHYRTSGRREQYF
>-|TRBJ1-2|TRBV27|-
TGTGCCAGCAGTTTTTTTCCCCGGACAGCGACGCTCTATGGCTACACCTTC
CASSFFPRTATLYGYTF
>TRBD1|TRBJ1-2|TRBV6-5|-
TGTGCCAGCAGTAGGACAGGGATTCATGGCTATGGCTACACCTTC
CASSRTGIHGYGYTF
>-|TRBJ2-1|TRBV2|many
TGTGCCAGCAGTGAAGCGGCAGGGCCCTACAATGAGCAGTTCTTC
CASSEAAGPYNEQFF
>-|TRBJ1-6|TRBV30|-
TGTGCCTTGCAAGGGGACATCGGATGGAATTCACCCCTCCACTTT
CALQGDIGWNSPLHF
>-|TRBJ1-1|TRBV7-9|-
TGTGCCAGCAGCGCGGTGGTGAACACTGAAGCTTTCTTT
CASSAVVNTEAFF
>-|TRBJ2-7|TRBV18|-
TGTGCCAGCTCACCACAGGACACCGAGCAGTACTTC
CASSPQDTEQYF
>TRBD1|TRBJ2-1|TRBV5-4|-
TGTGCCAGCAGCTTGGAGGGACAGGGGGACTACAATGAGCAGTTCTTC
CASSLEGQGDYNEQFF
>-|TRBJ1-3|TRBV7-2|-
TGTGCCAGCAGCTCGGCAGGGTCAAGAAACACCATATATTTT
CASSSAGSRNTIYF
>-|TRBJ2-7|TRBV4-1|-
TGCGCCAGCAGCCAGAGGACGGTCGCCGACGAGCAGTACTTC
CASSQRTVADEQYF
>-|TRBJ2-1|TRBV4-2|-
TGTGCCAGCAGCCAAGGGTGGCAGGACAACAGTCGAGATAATGAGCAGTTCTTC
CASSQGWQDNSRDNEQFF
>TRBD2|TRBJ2-1|TRBV9|-
TGTGCCAGCAGCGCGGGGGGGACTAGCCAGCGGGAGCAGTTCTTC
CASSAGGTSQREQFF
>-|TRBJ2-1|TRBV19|few
TGTGCCAGTAGTCTCGCCTTAATTGAGAATGAGCAGTTCTTC
CASSLALIENEQFF
>-|TRBJ1-1|TRBV30|-
TGTGCCTGGAGTGTAGGTTGGTCGGGGGAAGCTTTCTTT
CAWSVGWSGEAFF
>TRBD2|TRBJ2-7|TRBV27|-
TGTGCCAGCAGTCACGGACTAGCGGGGACTGGCGAGCAGTACTTC
CASSHGLAGTGEQYF
>-|TRBJ2-5|TRBV10-3|-
TGTGCCATCAGTGAGGTTACATGGGGAGAGACCCAGTACTTC
CAISEVTWGETQYF
>-|TRBJ1-3|TRBV29-1|many
TGCAGCGTCCAGGACGGTAGTAACACCATATATTTT
CSVQDGSNTIYF
>-|TRBJ1-4|TRBV2|-
TGTGCCAGCAGTGAAAGGCGGGGGCTTGCAACTAATGAAAAACTGTTTTTT
CASSERRGLATNEKLFF
>TRBD1|TRBJ1-1|TRBV11-2|-
TGTGCCAGCAGCATCGACAGGGAAGGTACTGAAGCTTTCTTT
CASSIDREGTEAFF
>-|TRBJ1-5|TRBV5-4|-
TGTGCCAGCAGCCCCGACCGAGGGGGACAGCCCCAGCATTTT
CASSPDRGGQPQHF
>-|TRBJ2-5|TRBV19|-
TGTGCCAGTAGTATAGCAGGGGTTCAAGAGACCCAGTACTTC
CASSIAGVQETQYF
>TRBD1|TRBJ1-4|TRBV28|few
TGTGCCAGCAGTTCCTTACAGGGGAGGTTCGGTAATGAAAAACTGTTTTTT
CASSSLQGRFGNEKLFF
>-|TRBJ2-1|TRBV10-2|-
TGCGCCAGCACACAGTCGGGAGCTCACAATGAGCAGTTCTTC
CASTQSGAHNEQFF
>-|TRBJ2-7|TRBV2|-
TGTGCCAGCAGTGAAAGTCATTTGAGCTCCTACGAGCAGTACTTC
CASSESHLSSYEQYF
>TRBD1|TRBJ2-3|TRBV5-1|few
TGCGCCAGCAGCGCCGGACAGGGTGATATGGATACGCAGTATTTT
CASSAGQGDMDTQYF
>TRBD1|TRBJ1-2|TRBV27|-
TGTGCCAGCAGCTTACAGGGGTTGGTTGGCTACACCTTC
CASSLQGLVGYTF
>-|TRBJ2-7|TRBV5-1|few
TGCGCCAGCAGCGATCGAACCGGGCCCTCCTACGAGCAGTACTTC
CASSDRTGPSYEQYF
>-|TRBJ2-2|TRBV5-1|-
TGCGCCAGCAGAACCGGGCAGGGGTACACCGGGGAGCTGTTTTTT
CASRTGQGYTGELFF